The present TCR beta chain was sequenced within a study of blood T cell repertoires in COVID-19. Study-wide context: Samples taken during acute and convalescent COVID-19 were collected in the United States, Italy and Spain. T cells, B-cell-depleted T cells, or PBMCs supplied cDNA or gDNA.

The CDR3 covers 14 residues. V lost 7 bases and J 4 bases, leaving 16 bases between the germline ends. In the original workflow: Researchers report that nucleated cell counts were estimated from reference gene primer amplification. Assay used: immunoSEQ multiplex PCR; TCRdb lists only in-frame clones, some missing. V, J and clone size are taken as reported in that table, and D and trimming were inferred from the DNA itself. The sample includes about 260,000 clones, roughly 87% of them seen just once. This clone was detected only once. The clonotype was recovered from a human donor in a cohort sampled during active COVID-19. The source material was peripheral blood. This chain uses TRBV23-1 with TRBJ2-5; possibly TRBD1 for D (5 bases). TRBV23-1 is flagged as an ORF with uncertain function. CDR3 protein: CASNDPGWPETQYF. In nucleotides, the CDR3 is TGCGCCAGCAATGATCCAGGGTGGCCAGAGACCCAGTACTTC.